This T cell receptor beta chain was sequenced in a study of blood T cell repertoires in COVID-19. Using immunoSEQ multiplex PCR, the repertoire was profiled, and TCRdb retains in-frame clones only, with some absent. The sample yields approximately 300,000 clones, around nine tenths seen once. CDR3 size: 17 residues. Sample: PBMCs or T cells enriched from blood (not recorded which). This TCR was sampled from a woman in her twenties or thirties who had recovered from COVID-19. This chain joins TRBV12-2 and TRBJ2-3; TRBD2, the table's D call, lacks a check against the DNA. TRBV12-2 is classified as a pseudogene. This CDR3 reads CASRLEAAGSCTDTQYF. CDR3 nucleotide sequence: TGTGCAAGTCGCTTAGAGGCGGCCGGAAGTTGCACAGATACGCAGTATTTT.